These 7 T cell receptor beta chains share one sample of origin, sequenced in a study of shared clonotypes between healthy human individuals. Naive-designated CD8 cells lacked CD45RO, were positively enriched for CCR7, and omitted terminally differentiated effector memory CD45RA+ cells. Sequencing was performed with immunoSEQ multiplex PCR; in TCRdb, only in-frame clones are kept and a portion is missing. The profile covers about 650,000 clones, with roughly 95% appearing a single time and roughly 0.1% taken by the ten largest. The sequenced sample was naive CD8+ T cells sorted from blood. The receptors originated from a woman under 40 in good health.

This chain joins TRBV27 and TRBJ2-2; D not resolved. Germline CDR1 is MNHEY and CDR2 is SMNVEV (reference sequence). Deletions cut 3 bases from V and 4 bases from J, with 6 bases between. The CDR3 consists of 13 residues. CDR3 coding DNA: TGTGCCAGCAGTTTGAGGATCACCGGGGAGCTGTTTTTT. It codes for CASSLRITGELFF.

The chain uses TRBV9 and TRBJ1-1, with D hard to call. The CDR3 loop spans 13 amino acids. Per germline, CDR1 SGDLS and CDR2 YYNGEE. V was trimmed by 6 bases and J by 4 bases, leaving 13 bases between them. The chain's CDR3 is CASTGYEGTEAFF. CDR3 nucleotides: TGTGCCAGCACCGGCTACGAAGGCACTGAAGCTTTCTTT.

The rearrangement uses TRBV7-8 and TRBJ1-4; D is ambiguous. CDR1 is SGHVS, CDR2 FQNEAQ, per germline. The CDR3 contains 11 residues. V was trimmed by 2 bases and J by 12 bases, leaving 7 bases between them. As DNA, the CDR3 is TGTGCCAGCAGCTTATCTCTAGAACTGTTTTTT. Its protein product is CASSLSLELFF.

V gene TRBV5-6 combines with J gene TRBJ1-5; 7 positions agree with TRBD1. Germline trimming cut 4 bases from V and 2 bases from J; bases unmatched to any gene: 18. Germline CDR1 is SGHDT and CDR2 is YYEEEE. The CDR3 has 19 amino acids. The CDR3 spells CASSPCPSYRQGGNQPQHF. CDR3 coding DNA: TGTGCCAGCAGCCCCTGTCCCTCATATAGACAGGGCGGCAATCAGCCCCAGCATTTT. The whole variable domain, remainder taken from reference TRBV5-6 and TRBJ1-5, is DAGVTQSPTHLIKTRGQQVTLRCSPKSGHDTVSWYQQALGQGPQFIFQYYEEEERQRGNFPDRFSGHQFPNYSSELNVNALLLGDSALYLCASSPCPSYRQGGNQPQHFGDGTRLSIL.

The chain has TRBV27 and TRBJ2-7, with D possibly called TRBD1 or TRBD2 (5 bases each). Germline-derived CDR1 and CDR2 are MNHEY and SMNVEV (reference sequence). CDR3 length: 13 amino acids. The V end was cut by 5 bases, the J end by 2 bases, with 10 bases between. The CDR3 protein is CASSQGTTYEQYF. CDR3 in DNA: TGTGCCAGCAGTCAAGGGACCACCTACGAGCAGTACTTC.

The chain uses TRBV28 and TRBJ2-7, with D uncertain. Trimming shortened V by 5 bases and J by 2 bases, and 4 bases separated the two germline ends. The CDR3 spans 11 residues. Germline lookup yields CDR1 MDHEN and CDR2 SYDVKM. The CDR3 DNA reads TGTGCCAGCAGTACGGCCTACGAGCAGTACTTC. It is translated as CASSTAYEQYF. The whole variable domain, remainder taken from reference TRBV28 and TRBJ2-7, is DVKVTQSSRYLVKRTGEKVFLECVQDMDHENMFWYRQDPGLGLRLIYFSYDVKMKEKGDIPEGYSVSREKKERFSLILESASTNQTSMYLCASSTAYEQYFGPGTRLTVT.

CDR3 in amino acids: CSVEVWGAYNEQFF. The CDR3 DNA follows: TGCAGCGTTGAAGTTTGGGGGGCCTACAATGAGCAGTTCTTC. The chain is built from TRBV29-1 and TRBJ2-1; maybe TRBD2 (6 bases). V gave up 1 base and J gave up 2 bases, with 9 bases separating them. CDR3 length: 14 residues. Germline values: CDR1 SQVTM, CDR2 ANQGSEA.